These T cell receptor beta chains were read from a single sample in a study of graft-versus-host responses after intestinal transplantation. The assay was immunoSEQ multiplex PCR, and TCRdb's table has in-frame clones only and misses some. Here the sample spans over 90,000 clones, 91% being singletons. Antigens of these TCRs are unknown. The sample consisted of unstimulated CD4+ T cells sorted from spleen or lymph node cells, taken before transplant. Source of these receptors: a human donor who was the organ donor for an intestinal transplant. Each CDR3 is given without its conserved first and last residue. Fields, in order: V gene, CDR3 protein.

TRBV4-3,ASSQTGPYGYT
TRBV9,ASNDGGEYGYT
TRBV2,ASREGFYEQY
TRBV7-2,ASSKRAGQGLLSTDTQY
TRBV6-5,ASSYLDRAGDGYT
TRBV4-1,ASSQLLRGTGELF
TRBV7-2,ASSLFSGGEQY
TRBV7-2,ASSHDWTSGVYEQY
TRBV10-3,DIKEVIEPQH
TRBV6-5,ASSYGVRGSTDTQY
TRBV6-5,ASSYDWGRSSEQY
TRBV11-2,ASSLQGWEKLF
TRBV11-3,ASSSTGPGEQY
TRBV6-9,ASSYRVCGGARSGANVLT
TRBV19,ASSGRTASNEQY
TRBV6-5,ASSFGTGGSSPLH
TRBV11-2,ASSPGRLVVETQY
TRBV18,ASSPEVIYGYT
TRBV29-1,SVKTKTGGDFGELF
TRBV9,ASSVGGAGGEQY
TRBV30,ATTHREPEKLF
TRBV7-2,ASSPDRGGSYEQY
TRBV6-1,ASTMTGGFTDTQY
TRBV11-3,ASSLQGSDTQY
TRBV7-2,ASRDGQRKQPQH
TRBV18,ASSPSPGDTQY
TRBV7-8,ASSLWTGRASTDTQY
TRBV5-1,ASSSRQGSPLQETQY
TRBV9,ASSPVQGGIYNEQF
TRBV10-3,AISEQGIGNEQY
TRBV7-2,ASSLVGGGEKLF